This TCR beta chain is from a study of identical twins. The study's findings and limits: Out-of-frame alpha sequences that twins shared showed excess low generation probability. Out-of-frame beta chain sequences displayed weaker excess sharing between twins. The abundant beta clonotypes from cord blood had fewer insertions, and memory repertoires had none of this.

One entry per CDR3 protein, called by TCRdb with MiXCR from the 5' RACE reads. The profile shows about 340,000 distinct CDR3 sequences, approximately 8.7% of them singletons. This clonotype has a count of ten or more. Its antigen is still unknown. Germline trimming cut 1 base from V and 4 bases from J; bases unmatched to any gene: 13. This CDR3 is built from 18 residues. Germline CDR1 LGHNA, CDR2 YNFKEQ. This TCR was recovered from a woman in her forties or fifties in good health. The chain uses TRBV4-2 and TRBJ2-7; TRBD2 matches 10 bases. Sequencing was done on a sample of naive T cells sorted from blood. The CDR3 spells CASSQGAGTSVLGYEQYF. The CDR3, as DNA: TGTGCCAGCAGCCAAGGTGCCGGGACTAGCGTTCTGGGGTACGAGCAGTACTTC.